These 26 T cell receptor beta chains originate from one sample sequenced in a study of graft-versus-host responses after intestinal transplantation (dated by TCRdb to the early 2020s). Receptor libraries were prepared by the immunoSEQ multiplex PCR assay. What TCRdb holds here is the immuneACCESS table cut down to in-frame rearrangements. Part of the clones is not present; checked against another copy, under half of the missing clones reflect an unresolved V gene, and the others are unexplained. This sample gives about 97,000 clones in total; over 75% of them show up just once. The ten largest make up about 16% of the sample. This material consisted of PBMCs, taken approximately 470 days after intestinal transplant. The source of these receptors is a human patient who received an intestinal transplant, so some T cells may come from the graft donor.

The gene calls are TRBV28 and TRBJ1-1; the match to TRBD1 covers 7 bases. This CDR3 contains 15 residues. From germline, CDR1 is MDHEN and CDR2 SYDVKM. The V segment lost 4 bases and the J segment 7 bases; nucleotides outside the gene matches: 12. This CDR3 is CASSYPSRDSYEAFF. The CDR3 DNA reads as TGTGCCAGCAGTTACCCTTCCCGGGACAGTTATGAAGCTTTCTTT.

The chain links TRBV6-5 to TRBJ2-7; D is uncertain. From germline, CDR1 is MNHEY and CDR2 SVGAGI. This CDR3 contains 13 residues. V dropped 2 bases and J dropped 2 bases, with 7 bases sitting between them. As DNA, the CDR3 is TGTGCCAGCAGTTACAGGGTAACCTACGAGCAGTACTTC. Its protein product is CASSYRVTYEQYF.

CDR3 nucleotide sequence: TGTGCCATCAGTGAGTCTACGTACCAAGAGACCCAGTACTTC. Protein: CAISESTYQETQYF. This chain joins TRBV10-3 and TRBJ2-5; D is uncertain. Trimming took off 0 bases at V and 0 bases at J, with 5 bases between the two ends. Germline CDR1 is ENHRY and CDR2 is SYGVKD. The CDR3 length is 14 residues.

CDR3 in amino acids: CASRGTGGSGNTIYF. The CDR3 nucleotides read TGTGCCAGCAGGGGGACAGGCGGCTCTGGAAACACCATATATTTT. The chain combines TRBV6-5 with TRBJ1-3; 8 bases map to TRBD1. CDR1 MNHEY and CDR2 SVGAGI come from the germline V gene. The CDR3 length is 15 residues. V lost 6 bases and J lost 0; bases outside the gene matches: 4.

This clone was found once. This chain connects TRBV11-2 to TRBJ2-3, with 9 positions matching TRBD2. Looked up from germline, CDR1 is SGHAT and CDR2 is FQNNGV. V was clipped by 5 bases and J by 4 bases; unmatched bases: 4. There are 14 residues in the CDR3. Written as DNA, the CDR3 is TGTGCCAGCAGCGCGGGACTAGCATCAGATACGCAGTATTTT. Protein sequence: CASSAGLASDTQYF.

This rearrangement joins TRBV27 to TRBJ2-3; D is perhaps TRBD2 (7 bases). V was cut by 3 bases and J by 1 base, with 17 bases left in between. The CDR3 sequence is 17 residues long. Germline assignment: CDR1 MNHEY and CDR2 SMNVEV (reference sequence). Written as DNA, the CDR3 is TGTGCCAGCAGTTTCACCCCTGCGGGGGCACGCACAGATACGCAGTATTTT. Translating gives CASSFTPAGARTDTQYF.

The chain links TRBV6-1 to TRBJ2-1; 8 nucleotides agree with TRBD1. This CDR3 has 15 amino acids. The germline CDR1 and CDR2 sequences are MNHNS and SASEGT. With 3 bases clipped from V and 5 bases from J, the junction kept 6 bases outside the gene matches. CDR3 amino acids: CASSETTGAHNEQFF. The CDR3 DNA follows: TGTGCCAGCAGTGAGACGACAGGGGCCCACAATGAGCAGTTCTTC.

The rearrangement uses TRBV7-9 and TRBJ1-2; the D gene is possibly TRBD1 (5 bases). The germline V gene encodes CDR1 SEHNR and CDR2 FQNEAQ (reference sequence). The CDR3 is 15 amino acids. V lost 4 bases to trimming and J lost 7 bases, with 19 bases between them. The chain's CDR3 is CASSSGSGTLGGYTF. The CDR3 nucleotides read TGTGCCAGCAGCTCAGGGTCCGGGACTTTGGGTGGCTACACCTTC.

This chain connects TRBV2 to TRBJ2-5; D not certain. The DNA matches TRBJ2-7 better at its end, which makes the J call doubtful. The CDR3 has 12 residues. Germline V gives CDR1 SNHLY, CDR2 FYNNEI. CDR3 nucleotides: TGTGCCAGCATGCGAACAGTATACGAGCAGTACTTC. This gives the protein CASMRTVYEQYF.

The chain is built from TRBV6-6 and TRBJ1-1; tentative D call: TRBD1 (5 bases). The V and J ends lost 8 bases and 1 base respectively, with 11 bases between them. Per the germline V gene, CDR1 is MNHNY and CDR2 is SVGAGI (reference sequence). This CDR3 is 13 amino acids long. The CDR3 sequence: CASRTGGNTEAFF. The CDR3 DNA reads as TGTGCCAGCCGCACCGGGGGGAACACTGAAGCTTTCTTT.

This sequence joins TRBV7-6 and TRBJ2-7; D is undetermined. Trimming removed 5 bases at V and 9 bases at J, with 17 bases between. CDR1 is SGHVS, CDR2 FNYEAQ, per germline. This CDR3 has 13 residues. The DNA for the CDR3 is TGTGCCAGCAGCCCAACGGCGGACCGCGTGCAGTACTTC. Translated, it gives CASSPTADRVQYF.

V and J are TRBV29-1 and TRBJ1-3; weak D call: TRBD1 (5 bases). V was clipped by 1 base and J by 2 bases, with 18 bases between them. The CDR3 runs 17 residues. Germline loops: CDR1 SQVTM, CDR2 ANQGSEA. The CDR3 DNA sequence: TGCAGCGTTGAAGGTCCCCGGGGGGGGAGCGCTGGAAACACCATATATTTT. This sequence encodes CSVEGPRGGSAGNTIYF. The entire variable domain, with the rest obtained from reference TRBV29-1 and TRBJ1-3, is as follows: SAVISQKPSRDICQRGTSLTIQCQVDSQVTMMFWYRQQPGQSLTLIATANQGSEATYESGFVIDKFPISRPNLTFSTLTVSNMSPEDSSIYLCSVEGPRGGSAGNTIYFGEGSWLTVV.

V and J are TRBV5-1 and TRBJ1-1; possible D gene TRBD1, 5 bases. This CDR3 has 13 amino acids. In germline, CDR1 is SGHRS, CDR2 YFSETQ. Trimming cost V 5 bases and J 1 base, with 9 bases left between them. The CDR3 DNA is TGCGCCAGCAGAGATCAGGGGAACACTGAAGCTTTCTTT. This gives the protein CASRDQGNTEAFF.

This chain links TRBV18 with TRBJ1-4; D not resolved. Germline V gives CDR1 KGHSH, CDR2 LQKENI. Trimming took 6 bases from V and 5 from J, leaving 16 bases between them. This CDR3 is built from 15 residues. The CDR3 nucleotides are TGTGCCAGCTCCCGAGCACGCCAGGCCAATGAAAAACTGTTTTTT. It translates to CASSRARQANEKLFF.

This sequence joins TRBV5-8 and TRBJ1-2, with 7 nucleotides matching TRBD1. The CDR3 is made up of 17 amino acids. Germline V CDR1 and CDR2: SGHTS, YDEGEE. With V trimmed by 2 bases and J by 3 bases, 13 bases remained unmatched. CDR3 region: CASSFQGGPAAHYGYTF. DNA of the CDR3: TGTGCCAGCAGCTTCCAGGGGGGGCCGGCAGCCCACTATGGCTACACCTTC.

The chain recombines TRBV19 with TRBJ1-2, with D tentatively TRBD1 (6 bases). The CDR3 is made up of 10 amino acids. CDR1 is LNHDA and CDR2 is SQIVND in the germline V gene (reference sequence). V dropped 7 bases and J dropped 10 bases, with 10 bases sitting between them. CDR3 residues: CASKQGYYTF. CDR3 DNA: TGTGCCAGTAAACAGGGATACTACACCTTC. Using reference TRBV19 and TRBJ1-2 for the parts outside the CDR3, the full variable domain is DGGITQSPKYLFRKEGQNVTLSCEQNLNHDAMYWYRQDPGQGLRLIYYSQIVNDFQKGDIAEGYSVSREKKESFPLTVTSAQKNPTAFYLCASKQGYYTFGSGTRLTVV.

The chain links TRBV7-8 to TRBJ2-3; weak D call: TRBD2 (7 bases). The CDR3 has 15 residues. Germline lookup yields CDR1 SGHVS and CDR2 FQNEAQ. Trimming pared 2 bases from V and 4 bases from J, leaving 13 bases between. The CDR3 DNA follows: TGTGCCAGCAGCTTAAATGGGGGGGCGGCAGATACGCAGTATTTT. This translates into CASSLNGGAADTQYF. The full variable domain, its missing parts supplied by reference TRBV7-8 and TRBJ2-3, is GAGVSQSPRYKVAKRGQDVALRCDPISGHVSLFWYQQALGQGPEFLTYFQNEAQLDKSGLPSDRFFAERPEGSVSTLKIQRTQQEDSAVYLCASSLNGGAADTQYFGPGTRLTVL.

The chain links TRBV20-1 to TRBJ2-3, with D possibly TRBD2 on 6 matching bases. The CDR3 spans 10 residues. Trimming removed 5 bases from V and 7 bases from J, with 7 bases in between. Germline CDR1 is DFQATT and CDR2 is SNEGSKA (reference sequence). The CDR3 DNA sequence: TGCAGTGCTCGGGGGTATACGCAGTATTTT. Protein sequence: CSARGYTQYF.

The chain couples TRBV7-6 to TRBJ2-7, with 11 bases fitting TRBD2. The CDR3 has 14 residues. J gave up 3 bases and V 3 bases, and 1 base lay outside the gene matches. The V gene's germline CDR1 is SGHVS and CDR2 FNYEAQ. The CDR3 protein is CASSLGLADYEQYF. CDR3 nucleotides: TGTGCCAGCAGCTTGGGACTAGCGGACTACGAGCAGTACTTC. The whole variable domain, remainder taken from reference TRBV7-6 and TRBJ2-7, is GAGVSQSPRYKVTKRGQDVALRCDPISGHVSLYWYRQALGQGPEFLTYFNYEAQQDKSGLPNDRFSAERPEGSISTLTIQRTEQRDSAMYRCASSLGLADYEQYFGPGTRLTVT.

This chain connects TRBV7-9 to TRBJ2-5; TRBD1 matches 7 bases. V dropped 1 base and J dropped 7; count of bases not matched to a gene: 3. Germline V lookup: CDR1 SEHNR, CDR2 FQNEAQ (reference sequence). This CDR3 has 13 amino acids. The CDR3 DNA is TGTGCCAGCAGCTTAGAGGGGGCAGGGACCCAGTACTTC. Translating it yields CASSLEGAGTQYF. Full variable domain (missing parts from reference TRBV7-9 and TRBJ2-5): DTGVSQNPRHKITKRGQNVTFRCDPISEHNRLYWYRQTLGQGPEFLTYFQNEAQLEKSRLLSDRFSAERPKGSFSTLEIQRTEQGDSAMYLCASSLEGAGTQYFGPGTRLLVL.

This chain joins TRBV7-9 and TRBJ1-4, with 11 bases fitting TRBD1. V dropped 10 bases and J dropped 7; count of bases not matched to a gene: 20. This CDR3 is built from 18 residues. Germline CDR1 reads SEHNR; CDR2 reads FQNEAQ (reference sequence). The CDR3 sequence is CATSPDRGRLGLGEKLFF. In DNA, the CDR3 is TGTGCCACCTCCCCGGACAGGGGGCGGTTGGGGCTAGGTGAAAAACTGTTTTTT.

The rearrangement joins TRBV6-1 to TRBJ2-2, with D hard to call. Germline V gives CDR1 MNHNS, CDR2 SASEGT. V was shortened by 6 bases and J by 5 bases, with 7 bases between the two germline ends. The CDR3 loop spans 12 amino acids. CDR3 sequence reads: CASSPSTGELFF. The CDR3 bases are TGTGCCAGCAGCCCCTCGACCGGGGAGCTGTTTTTT.

The V gene is TRBV2, the J gene TRBJ2-7; D might be TRBD1 (6 bases). Germline CDR1 and CDR2: SNHLY and FYNNEI. CDR3 length: 16 residues. The ends were cut back, 2 bases at V and 2 bases at J, with 16 bases in the middle. CDR3 sequence: CASSEIQGPSTYEQYF. The CDR3, as DNA: TGTGCCAGCAGTGAAATTCAGGGGCCCTCAACCTACGAGCAGTACTTC.

This chain links TRBV11-2 with TRBJ1-2; 9 nucleotides line up with TRBD1. The CDR3 consists of 15 residues. V dropped 5 bases and J dropped 7; count of bases not matched to a gene: 11. The germline V gene encodes CDR1 SGHAT and CDR2 FQNNGV. In DNA, the CDR3 is TGTGCCAGCAGCGCCCCTTACAGGGGGCGACGTGGCTACACCTTC. It encodes CASSAPYRGRRGYTF.

CDR3 nucleotides: TGTGCCAGCAGCCACCCTAGCGGGGTGGTCAATGAGCAGTTCTTC. Protein product: CASSHPSGVVNEQFF. The chain is built from TRBV9 and TRBJ2-1; 9 nucleotides agree with TRBD2. Germline V gene data show CDR1 as SGDLS and CDR2 as YYNGEE. This CDR3 region has 15 residues. V lost 4 bases, J lost 6 bases, and 8 bases stayed unmatched.

The rearrangement joins TRBV6-1 to TRBJ2-2, with TRBD2 as a possible D gene (5 bases). The CDR3 contains 14 residues. In germline, CDR1 is MNHNS, CDR2 SASEGT. The V and J ends lost 2 bases and 3 bases respectively, with 7 bases between them. The CDR3 is CASSETGYTGELFF. The CDR3 DNA sequence: TGTGCCAGCAGTGAAACGGGGTACACCGGGGAGCTGTTTTTT.